This T cell receptor beta chain emerged from a study of T cells after yellow fever vaccination. Whole-study context: Fractions of low cell number were prepared using SMART-Seq v4 Ultra Low Input.

Regarding the study as a whole: The study found a weaker secondary response that peaked faster, day 5 versus 15. Overlap between CD4 and CD8 compartments was detected for a small share of clonotypes.

V was cut by 2 bases and J by 4 bases, with 11 bases left in between. The CDR3 spans 14 residues. With respect to this clonotype: What it recognizes is unknown.

Universal primer sites and UMIs were introduced during 5'RACE template-switching synthesis of TCR cDNA. One entry per CDR3 protein results from TCRdb running MiXCR on the 5' RACE reads. The table lists roughly 520,000 distinct CDR3 sequences, 20% to 25% of them singletons. The TCR sequence derives from a man between 18 and 35 years old who received the YFV17D yellow fever vaccine. Here the sequenced sample was PBMCs, taken less than 25 days after the first yellow fever vaccination. V and J are TRBV12-3 or TRBV12-4 and TRBJ1-2, with D unresolved. This CDR3 reads CASSLMSQVYGYTF. The CDR3 region has the DNA TGTGCCAGCAGTTTAATGAGCCAGGTCTATGGCTACACCTTC.